Listed here are 24 T cell receptor beta chains from one sample, sequenced in a study of neurological immune-mediated disorders. Via MiXCR, TCRdb re-called the 5' RACE reads, giving one row per CDR3 protein. The data contain about 59,000 distinct CDR3 sequences, roughly 3.5% of them singletons. Sequenced input: PBMCs. The receptor set was obtained from a woman in her 30s with multiple sclerosis.

This clonotype was counted at least ten times. The chain is built from TRBV28 and TRBJ2-7; D is perhaps TRBD2 (5 bases). V was cut by 1 base and J by 6 bases, with 13 bases left in between. Germline V CDR1 and CDR2: MDHEN, SYDVKM. CDR3 size: 14 residues. The chain's CDR3 is CASSLFPGMGEQYF. The DNA for the CDR3 is TGTGCCAGCAGTTTATTTCCGGGAATGGGCGAGCAGTACTTC.

This clonotype has a handful of counts. This may stem from a read error, because a much larger clone lies one nucleotide away. The chain couples TRBV29-1 to TRBJ2-3; D may be TRBD2 (6 bases). This CDR3 comprises 13 residues. The V end was cut by 4 bases, the J end by 2 bases, with 10 bases between. Germline CDR1 SQVTM, CDR2 ANQGSEA. The CDR3 nucleotides are TGCAGCGTTGGACTAGTAACCACAGATACGCAGTATTTT. Protein sequence: CSVGLVTTDTQYF.

This chain connects TRBV18 to TRBJ1-3; D unclear. V was cut by 1 base and J by 4 bases, with 8 bases left in between. Germline V gene lookup returns CDR1 KGHSH and CDR2 LQKENI. The CDR3 totals 14 residues. Here the CDR3 DNA reads TGTGCCAGCTCACCACAGGGATACGGAAACACCATATATTTT. This codes for CASSPQGYGNTIYF.

As regards this clonotype: Relative to the germline gene, one junction end is altered; a read error may explain this. The chain recombines TRBV5-1 with TRBJ1-6, with D perhaps TRBD1 (5 bases). The CDR3 sequence is 14 residues long. Germline V lookup: CDR1 SGHRS, CDR2 YFSETQ. The CDR3 reads CASSFQGPNSPLNF. As DNA, the CDR3 is TGCGCCAGCAGCTTCCAGGGACCGAATTCACCCCTCAACTTT.

Points on this clonotype: Given a much more abundant clone one base away, this may be a read error. V usage is TRBV7-8 and J usage is TRBJ1-5, with D perhaps matching TRBD1 (5 bases). The germline gives CDR1 SGHVS, CDR2 FQNEAQ. The CDR3 spans 14 residues. The CDR3 sequence is CASSLAGVAQPQNF. As DNA, the CDR3 is TGTGCCAGCAGCTTAGCGGGGGTAGCTCAGCCCCAGAATTTT.

In this sample, this clonotype turned up many times. The chain employs TRBV20-1 and TRBJ2-3; D tentatively fits TRBD1 or TRBD2 (5 bases each). Deletions cut 6 bases from V and 0 bases from J, with 16 bases between. The CDR3 runs 15 residues. Germline V CDR1 and CDR2: DFQATT, SNEGSKA (reference sequence). DNA of the CDR3: TGCAGTGCAGAGGGACGAGCATCTAGCACAGATACGCAGTATTTT. It yields the protein CSAEGRASSTDTQYF.

This clonotype has a count of ten or more. The chain carries TRBV10-3 and TRBJ2-2; D gene uncertain. Germline CDR1 and CDR2: ENHRY and SYGVKD. The CDR3 totals 12 residues. V was shortened by 0 bases and J by 8 bases, with 4 bases between the two germline ends. The CDR3 DNA follows: TGTGCCATCAGTGAGTCGGTGGGGGAGCTGTTTTTT. This encodes CAISESVGELFF.

This clonotype was recorded at least ten times. The CDR3 DNA reads as TGTGCCAGCAGCCAAGCAGATTACTATGGCTACACCTTC. As protein: CASSQADYYGYTF. This sequence joins TRBV3-1 and TRBJ1-2; D ambiguous. The germline CDR1 and CDR2 sequences are LGHDT and YNNKEL (reference sequence). Trimming left V 1 base short and J 3 bases short, with 6 bases between. This CDR3 has 13 amino acids.

On this clonotype: A much larger clone differs from this one at a single base, so this may be a read error. The chain has TRBV5-6 and TRBJ1-1; 8 bases are shared with TRBD1. The CDR3 extends over 18 amino acids. After removal of 4 bases from V and 1 base from J, the junction contained 15 bases not matched to a gene. CDR1 and CDR2 (germline): SGHDT, YYEEEE. The CDR3 DNA follows: TGTGCCAGCAGCACCGGACAGGGCGCGGATTTTCGGAACACTGAAGCTTTCTTT. The encoded protein is CASSTGQGADFRNTEAFF. The full variable domain, with the rest looked up from reference TRBV5-6 and TRBJ1-1, is DAGVTQSPTHLIKTRGQQVTLRCSPKSGHDTVSWYQQALGQGPQFIFQYYEEEERQRGNFPDRFSGHQFPNYSSELNVNALLLGDSALYLCASSTGQGADFRNTEAFFGQGTRLTVV.

This clonotype was counted many times. The V call is TRBV7-8, the J call TRBJ1-1; 10 nucleotides match TRBD1. Germline V gene sequence: CDR1 SGHVS, CDR2 FQNEAQ. There are 15 residues in the CDR3. J lost 6 bases, V lost 6 bases, and 10 bases had no gene match. As DNA, the CDR3 is TGTGCCAGCAGTGACAGGGGGCGGCTCGTCCCTGAAGCTTTCTTT. This gives the protein CASSDRGRLVPEAFF.

This clonotype was seen at least ten times. This rearrangement joins TRBV10-3 to TRBJ2-1; TRBD2 matches 14 bases. CDR1 and CDR2 from the germline V gene are ENHRY and SYGVKD. The CDR3 consists of 15 residues. With 7 bases clipped from V and 8 bases from J, the junction kept 7 bases outside the gene matches. In DNA, the CDR3 is TGTGCCATCAAAGCCGGGACTAGCGGGAGCGATGAGCAGTTCTTC. Translation: CAIKAGTSGSDEQFF.

This clonotype was recorded many times. The chain employs TRBV11-2 and TRBJ2-1; D is possibly TRBD2 (6 bases). Trimming removed 4 bases at V and 6 bases at J, with 7 bases between. Germline assignment: CDR1 SGHAT and CDR2 FQNNGV. This CDR3 contains 12 residues. The chain's CDR3 is CASSWDFNEQFF. The CDR3 DNA sequence: TGTGCCAGCAGCTGGGACTTCAATGAGCAGTTCTTC. The variable domain in full, with the rest retrieved from reference TRBV11-2 and TRBJ2-1, is EAGVAQSPRYKIIEKRQSVAFWCNPISGHATLYWYQQILGQGPKLLIQFQNNGVVDDSQLPKDRFSAERLKGVDSTLKIQPAKLEDSAVYLCASSWDFNEQFFGPGTRLTVL.

This clonotype was counted many times. V and J are TRBV20-1 and TRBJ1-2, with D perhaps TRBD1 (6 bases). V lost 5 bases and J lost 5, with 15 bases in between. The CDR3 consists of 13 residues. Germline CDR1 is DFQATT and CDR2 is SNEGSKA (reference sequence). The DNA for the CDR3 is TGCAGTGCTTCTACGACAACAGGGTATGGCTACACCTTC. It is translated as CSASTTTGYGYTF.

This clonotype was counted many times. This chain joins TRBV10-3 and TRBJ1-5; D perhaps matches TRBD1 (5 bases). V was clipped by 3 bases and J by 6 bases, with 15 bases between them. This CDR3 contains 15 residues. Germline V gene sequence: CDR1 ENHRY, CDR2 SYGVKD. DNA for the CDR3: TGTGCCATCAGTGATCAGGAGGGGACGGGTCAGCCCCAGCATTTT. Amino acid sequence: CAISDQEGTGQPQHF.

This clonotype was detected only a few times. The J gene is TRBJ2-3, the V gene TRBV20-1; 10 bases agree with TRBD2. J was trimmed by 3 bases and V by 6 bases; bases with no gene match: 12. Germline CDR1 and CDR2: DFQATT and SNEGSKA (reference sequence). The CDR3 covers 16 residues. CDR3 residues: CSATSGRAGSTDTQYF. The CDR3 DNA reads as TGCAGTGCAACGAGCGGGAGGGCCGGATCGACAGATACGCAGTATTTT.

This clonotype was seen many times. The chain uses TRBV7-9 and TRBJ1-5; maybe TRBD1 (5 bases). This CDR3 comprises 14 residues. Germline V gene lookup returns CDR1 SEHNR and CDR2 FQNEAQ (reference sequence). Trimming took off 5 bases at V and 7 bases at J, with 15 bases between the two ends. CDR3 bases: TGTGCCAGCAGCCCCCTGACAGCACCCCAGCCCCAGCATTTT. Encoded protein: CASSPLTAPQPQHF. Using reference TRBV7-9 and TRBJ1-5 for the parts outside the CDR3, the full variable domain is DTGVSQNPRHKITKRGQNVTFRCDPISEHNRLYWYRQTLGQGPEFLTYFQNEAQLEKSRLLSDRFSAERPKGSFSTLEIQRTEQGDSAMYLCASSPLTAPQPQHFGDGTRLSIL.

This clonotype was seen ten or more times. The chain recombines TRBV28 with TRBJ2-5; TRBD2 agrees at 10 bases. V trimming: 2 bases; J trimming: 3 bases; junction bases outside the gene matches: 9. Germline V gene sequence: CDR1 MDHEN, CDR2 SYDVKM. The CDR3 is 17 residues long. CDR3 bases: TGTGCCAGCAGTTTAGGGTGGTCTAGCGGGAGCAAAGAGACCCAGTACTTC. This sequence encodes CASSLGWSSGSKETQYF. Looking up the rest from reference TRBV28 and TRBJ2-5 gives the full variable domain: DVKVTQSSRYLVKRTGEKVFLECVQDMDHENMFWYRQDPGLGLRLIYFSYDVKMKEKGDIPEGYSVSREKKERFSLILESASTNQTSMYLCASSLGWSSGSKETQYFGPGTRLLVL.

This clonotype showed up many times. This sequence joins TRBV7-2 and TRBJ1-5, with D perhaps matching TRBD1 (6 bases). V lost 2 bases and J 4 bases, leaving 12 bases between the germline ends. Germline V gene data show CDR1 as SGHTA and CDR2 as FQGNSA. The CDR3 spans 15 residues. In DNA form, the CDR3 reads TGTGCCAGCAGCTTATTCGGGGGGCCGAATCAGCCCCAGCATTTT. Its translation: CASSLFGGPNQPQHF.

This clonotype was detected only a few times. The chain carries TRBV5-1 and TRBJ2-1, with 13 positions matching TRBD2. Unmatched junction bases numbered 9, after V lost 7 bases and J lost 5 bases. CDR1 is SGHRS and CDR2 is YFSETQ in the germline V gene. The CDR3 has 16 residues. CDR3 amino acids: CASSGTSGNPNNEQFF. The CDR3 bases are TGCGCCAGCTCAGGGACTAGCGGGAACCCTAACAATGAGCAGTTCTTC.

V usage is TRBV3-1 and J usage is TRBJ2-5; TRBD2 matches 9 bases. From germline, CDR1 is LGHDT and CDR2 YNNKEL (reference sequence). The V gene end was trimmed by 2 bases and the J gene end by 0 bases; junction bases not matched to a gene: 7. The CDR3 runs to 17 residues. The CDR3 spells CASSQRTSDWYQETQYF. CDR3 DNA: TGTGCCAGCAGCCAAAGGACTAGCGATTGGTACCAAGAGACCCAGTACTTC.

This clonotype was detected many times. CDR3 loop: CASSLFVTPYEQYF. CDR3 DNA sequence: TGCGCCAGCAGCTTGTTCGTGACTCCCTACGAGCAGTACTTC. The chain is built from TRBV5-1 and TRBJ2-7; D is uncertain. Per the germline V gene, CDR1 is SGHRS and CDR2 is YFSETQ. Between the trimmed V and J ends, which lost 1 base and 2 bases, there was a span of 10 bases. The CDR3 spans 14 residues.

This clonotype came up many times. This chain connects TRBV20-1 to TRBJ1-2; D is unclear. The V and J ends lost 0 bases and 2 bases respectively, with 13 bases between them. The CDR3 length is 15 residues. CDR1 is DFQATT and CDR2 is SNEGSKA in the germline V gene (reference sequence). CDR3: CSARDSSHFNYGYTF. The CDR3, as DNA: TGCAGTGCTAGAGATTCTTCTCATTTCAACTATGGCTACACCTTC.

This clonotype has a count of ten or more. This rearrangement joins TRBV6-6 to TRBJ2-7; 9 bases are a match to TRBD2. CDR1 is MNHNY, CDR2 SVGAGI, per germline (reference sequence). The CDR3 loop spans 16 amino acids. V dropped 5 bases and J dropped 3; count of bases not matched to a gene: 11. The CDR3: CASSRPSGKMGYEQYF. The CDR3 DNA sequence: TGTGCCAGCAGTCGACCTAGCGGGAAAATGGGCTACGAGCAGTACTTC.

In this sample, this clonotype turned up many times. This chain links TRBV21-1 with TRBJ2-1; the table names TRBD2, a call not compared with the DNA. TRBV21-1 is recorded as a pseudogene. The CDR3 contains 15 residues. CDR3 residues: CASSISDQTPNEQFF. The CDR3 coding sequence is TGTGCCAGCAGCATTAGCGACCAAACCCCCAATGAGCAGTTCTTC.